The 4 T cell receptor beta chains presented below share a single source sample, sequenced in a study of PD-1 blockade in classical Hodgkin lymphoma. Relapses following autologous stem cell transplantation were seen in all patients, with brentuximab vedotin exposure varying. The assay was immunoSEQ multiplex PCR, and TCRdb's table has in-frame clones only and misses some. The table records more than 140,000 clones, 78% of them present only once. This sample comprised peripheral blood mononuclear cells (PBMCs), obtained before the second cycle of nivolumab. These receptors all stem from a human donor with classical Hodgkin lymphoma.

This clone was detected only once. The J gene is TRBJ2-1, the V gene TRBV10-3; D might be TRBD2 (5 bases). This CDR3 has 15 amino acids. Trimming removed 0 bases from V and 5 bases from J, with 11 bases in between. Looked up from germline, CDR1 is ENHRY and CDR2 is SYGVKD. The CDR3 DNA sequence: TGTGCCATCAGTGAGTCGATTGGGAGCCACAATGAGCAGTTCTTC. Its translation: CAISESIGSHNEQFF.

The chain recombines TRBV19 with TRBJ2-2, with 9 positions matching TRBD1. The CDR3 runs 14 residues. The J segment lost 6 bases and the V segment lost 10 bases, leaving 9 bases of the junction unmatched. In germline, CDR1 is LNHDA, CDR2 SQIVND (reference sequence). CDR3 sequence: CATTGTGIAGELFF. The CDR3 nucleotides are TGTGCCACTACCGGGACAGGGATAGCCGGGGAGCTGTTTTTT.

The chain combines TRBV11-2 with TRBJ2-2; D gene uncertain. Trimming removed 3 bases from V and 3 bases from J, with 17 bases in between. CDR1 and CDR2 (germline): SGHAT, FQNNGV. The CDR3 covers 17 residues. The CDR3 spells CASSFVLGNIDTGELFF. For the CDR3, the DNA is TGTGCCAGCAGCTTCGTTCTGGGGAATATCGACACCGGGGAGCTGTTTTTT.

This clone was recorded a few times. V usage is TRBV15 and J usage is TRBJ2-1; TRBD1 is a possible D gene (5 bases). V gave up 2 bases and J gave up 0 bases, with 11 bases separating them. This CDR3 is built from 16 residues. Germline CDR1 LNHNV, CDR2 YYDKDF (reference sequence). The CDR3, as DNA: TGTGCCACCAGCAGACTCCTGGGGCACTCCTACAATGAGCAGTTCTTC. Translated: CATSRLLGHSYNEQFF.